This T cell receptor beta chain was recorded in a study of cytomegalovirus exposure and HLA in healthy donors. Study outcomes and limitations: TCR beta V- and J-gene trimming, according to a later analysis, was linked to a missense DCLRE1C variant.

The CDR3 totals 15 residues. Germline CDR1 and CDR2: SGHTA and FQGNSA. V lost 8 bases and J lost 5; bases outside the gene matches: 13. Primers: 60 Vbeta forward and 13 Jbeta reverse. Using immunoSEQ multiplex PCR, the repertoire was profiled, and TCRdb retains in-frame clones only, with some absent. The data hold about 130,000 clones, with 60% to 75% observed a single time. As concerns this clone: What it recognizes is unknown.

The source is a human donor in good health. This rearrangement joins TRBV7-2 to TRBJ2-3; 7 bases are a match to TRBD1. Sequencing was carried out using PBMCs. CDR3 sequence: CASGKGAVSRDTQYF. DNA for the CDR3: TGTGCCAGCGGAAAGGGGGCTGTCAGTCGAGATACGCAGTATTTT.